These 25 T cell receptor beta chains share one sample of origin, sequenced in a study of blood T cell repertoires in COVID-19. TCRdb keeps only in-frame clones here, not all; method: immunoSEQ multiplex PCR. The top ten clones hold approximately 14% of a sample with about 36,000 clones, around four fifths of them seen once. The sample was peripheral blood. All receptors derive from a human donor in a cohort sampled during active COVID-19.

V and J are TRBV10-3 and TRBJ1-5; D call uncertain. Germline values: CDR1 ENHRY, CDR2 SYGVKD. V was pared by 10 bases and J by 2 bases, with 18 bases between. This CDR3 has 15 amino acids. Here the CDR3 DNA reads TGTGCCACCACGTCGACCCGGGAGGGCAATCAGCCCCAGCATTTT. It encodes CATTSTREGNQPQHF.

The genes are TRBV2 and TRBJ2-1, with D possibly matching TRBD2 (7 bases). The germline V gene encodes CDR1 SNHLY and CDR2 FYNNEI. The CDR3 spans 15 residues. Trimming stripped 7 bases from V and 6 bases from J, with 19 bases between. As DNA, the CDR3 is TGTGCCAGCAACGGGGGGCAGGCGGAACTCAATGAGCAGTTCTTC. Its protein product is CASNGGQAELNEQFF.

CDR3 DNA sequence: TGCGCCAGCAGCTTTGGACAGGGTTTAGGCTACACCTTC. Amino acid sequence: CASSFGQGLGYTF. This chain uses TRBV5-1 with TRBJ1-2; 8 bases line up with TRBD1. CDR1 and CDR2 from the germline V gene are SGHRS and YFSETQ. The CDR3 sequence is 13 residues long. The J segment lost 8 bases and the V segment lost 2 bases, leaving 5 bases of the junction unmatched.

This CDR3 is CASTPTGKGSNRLEQYF. The CDR3, as DNA: TGTGCCAGCACCCCGACAGGGAAGGGGTCTAATAGGCTCGAGCAGTACTTC. The chain employs TRBV5-6 and TRBJ2-7, with TRBD1 identical over 7 bases. V was clipped by 6 bases and J by 6 bases; unmatched bases: 21. This CDR3 is 17 amino acids long. Germline V gene data show CDR1 as SGHDT and CDR2 as YYEEEE.

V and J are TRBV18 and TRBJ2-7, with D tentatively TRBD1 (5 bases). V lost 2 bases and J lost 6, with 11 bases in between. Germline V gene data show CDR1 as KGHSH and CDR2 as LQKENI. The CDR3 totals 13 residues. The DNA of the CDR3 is TGTGCCAGCTCACCAGGACAATCGGTCGAGCAGTACTTC. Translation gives CASSPGQSVEQYF. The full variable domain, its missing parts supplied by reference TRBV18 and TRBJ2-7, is NAGVMQNPRHLVRRRGQEARLRCSPMKGHSHVYWYRQLPEEGLKFMVYLQKENIIDESGMPKERFSAEFPKEGPSILRIQQVVRGDSAAYFCASSPGQSVEQYFGPGTRLTVT.

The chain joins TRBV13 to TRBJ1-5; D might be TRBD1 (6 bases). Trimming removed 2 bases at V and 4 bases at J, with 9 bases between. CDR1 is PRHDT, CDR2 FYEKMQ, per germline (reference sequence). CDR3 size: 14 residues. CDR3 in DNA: TGTGCCAGCAGCTTAAGGGACACAAATCAGCCCCAGCATTTT. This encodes CASSLRDTNQPQHF.

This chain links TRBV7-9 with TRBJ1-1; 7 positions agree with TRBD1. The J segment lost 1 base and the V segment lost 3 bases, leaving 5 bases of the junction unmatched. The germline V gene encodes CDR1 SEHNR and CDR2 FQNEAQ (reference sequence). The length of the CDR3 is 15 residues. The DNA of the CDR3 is TGTGCCAGCAGCTTTGCAGGGGGTCCGAACACTGAAGCTTTCTTT. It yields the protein CASSFAGGPNTEAFF.

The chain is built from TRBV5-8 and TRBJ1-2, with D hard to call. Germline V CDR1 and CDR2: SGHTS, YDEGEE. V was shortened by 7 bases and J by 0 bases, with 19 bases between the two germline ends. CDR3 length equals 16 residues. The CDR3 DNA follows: TGTGCCAGCGAATCGCTTGTGGGCCGCACTAACTATGGCTACACCTTC. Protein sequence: CASESLVGRTNYGYTF. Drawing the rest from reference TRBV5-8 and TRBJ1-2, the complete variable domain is EAGVTQSPTHLIKTRGQQATLRCSPISGHTSVYWYQQALGLGLQFLLWYDEGEERNRGNFPPRFSGRQFPNYSSELNVNALELEDSALYLCASESLVGRTNYGYTFGSGTRLTVV.

The chain's CDR3 is CASSEGQGSNQPQHF. In nucleotides, the CDR3 is TGTGCCAGCAGTGAAGGACAGGGCTCCAATCAGCCCCAGCATTTT. The chain employs TRBV2 and TRBJ1-5, with 7 bases aligning to TRBD1. V was clipped by 1 base and J by 3 bases; unmatched bases: 3. Per the germline V gene, CDR1 is SNHLY and CDR2 is FYNNEI. The CDR3 sequence is 15 residues long.

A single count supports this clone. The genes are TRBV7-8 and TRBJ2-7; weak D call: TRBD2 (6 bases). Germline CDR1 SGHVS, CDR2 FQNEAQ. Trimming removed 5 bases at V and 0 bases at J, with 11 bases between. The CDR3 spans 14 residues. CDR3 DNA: TGTGCCAGCAGCCACGGGGGTAGCTCCTACGAGCAGTACTTC. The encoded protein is CASSHGGSSYEQYF.

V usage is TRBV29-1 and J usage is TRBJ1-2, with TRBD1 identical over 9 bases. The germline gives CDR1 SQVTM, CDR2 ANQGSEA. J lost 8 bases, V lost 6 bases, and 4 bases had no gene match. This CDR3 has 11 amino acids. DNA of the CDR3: TGCAGCGTGGGGACAGGGAGAGGCTACACCTTC. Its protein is CSVGTGRGYTF.

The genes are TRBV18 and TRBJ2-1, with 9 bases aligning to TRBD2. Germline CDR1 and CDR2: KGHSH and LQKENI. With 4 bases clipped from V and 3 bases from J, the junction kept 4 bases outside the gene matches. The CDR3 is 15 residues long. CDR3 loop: CASSLTTSGYNEQFF. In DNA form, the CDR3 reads TGTGCCAGCTCACTAACGACTAGCGGCTACAATGAGCAGTTCTTC. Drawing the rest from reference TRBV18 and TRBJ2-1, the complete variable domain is NAGVMQNPRHLVRRRGQEARLRCSPMKGHSHVYWYRQLPEEGLKFMVYLQKENIIDESGMPKERFSAEFPKEGPSILRIQQVVRGDSAAYFCASSLTTSGYNEQFFGPGTRLTVL.

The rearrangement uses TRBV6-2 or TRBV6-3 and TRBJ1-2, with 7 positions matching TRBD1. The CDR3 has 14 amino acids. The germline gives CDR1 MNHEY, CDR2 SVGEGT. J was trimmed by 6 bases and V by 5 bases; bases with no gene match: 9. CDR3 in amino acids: CASSTGQQPHGYTF. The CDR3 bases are TGTGCCAGCAGTACGGGACAGCAACCCCATGGCTACACCTTC.

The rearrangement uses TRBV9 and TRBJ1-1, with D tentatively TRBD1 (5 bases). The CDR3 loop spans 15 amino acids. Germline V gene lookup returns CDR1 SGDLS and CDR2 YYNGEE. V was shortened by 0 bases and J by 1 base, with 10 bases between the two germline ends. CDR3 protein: CASSVVVQANTEAFF. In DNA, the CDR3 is TGTGCCAGCAGCGTAGTAGTACAGGCGAACACTGAAGCTTTCTTT.

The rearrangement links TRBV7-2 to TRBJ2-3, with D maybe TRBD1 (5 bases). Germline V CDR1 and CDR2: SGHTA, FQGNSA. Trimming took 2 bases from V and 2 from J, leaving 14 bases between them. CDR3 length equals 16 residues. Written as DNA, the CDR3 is TGTGCCAGCAGCTTAAATCTTGCAGGGATCACAGATACGCAGTATTTT. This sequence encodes CASSLNLAGITDTQYF.

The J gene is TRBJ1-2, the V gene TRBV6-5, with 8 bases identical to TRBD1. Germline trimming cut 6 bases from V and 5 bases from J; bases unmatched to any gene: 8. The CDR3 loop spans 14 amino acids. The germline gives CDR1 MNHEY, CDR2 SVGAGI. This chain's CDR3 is CASRWAGQGYGYTF. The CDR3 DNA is TGTGCCAGCAGGTGGGCCGGACAGGGATATGGCTACACCTTC.

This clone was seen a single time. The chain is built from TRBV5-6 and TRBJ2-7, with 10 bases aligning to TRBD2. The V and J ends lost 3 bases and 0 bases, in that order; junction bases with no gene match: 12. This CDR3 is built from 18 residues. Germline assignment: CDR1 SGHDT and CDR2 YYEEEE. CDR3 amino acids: CASSSPGLADNPSYEQYF. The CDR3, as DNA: TGTGCCAGCAGCTCCCCTGGACTAGCGGACAACCCCTCCTACGAGCAGTACTTC.

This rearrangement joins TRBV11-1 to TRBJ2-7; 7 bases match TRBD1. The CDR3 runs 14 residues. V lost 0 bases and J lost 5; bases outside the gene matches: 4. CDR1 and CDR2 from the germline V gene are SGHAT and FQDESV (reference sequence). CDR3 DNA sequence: TGTGCCAGCAGCTTAGCCGGGACAGACGACGAGCAGTACTTC. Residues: CASSLAGTDDEQYF.

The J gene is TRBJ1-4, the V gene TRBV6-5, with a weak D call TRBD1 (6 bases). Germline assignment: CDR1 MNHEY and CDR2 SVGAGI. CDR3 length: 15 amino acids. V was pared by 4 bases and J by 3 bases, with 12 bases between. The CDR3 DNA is TGTGCCAGCAGTTTACGGGACACCGCTAATGAAAAACTGTTTTTT. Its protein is CASSLRDTANEKLFF.

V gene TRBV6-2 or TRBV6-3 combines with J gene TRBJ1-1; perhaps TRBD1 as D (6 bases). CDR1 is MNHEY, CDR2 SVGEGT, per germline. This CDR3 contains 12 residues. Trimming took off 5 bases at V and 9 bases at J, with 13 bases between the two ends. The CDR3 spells CASSLRGGQAFF. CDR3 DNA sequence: TGTGCCAGCAGTCTCCGGGGGGGCCAAGCTTTCTTT.

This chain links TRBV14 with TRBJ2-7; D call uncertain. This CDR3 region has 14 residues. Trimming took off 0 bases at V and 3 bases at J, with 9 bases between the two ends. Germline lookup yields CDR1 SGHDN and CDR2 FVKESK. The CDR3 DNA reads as TGTGCCAGCAGCCAAGAGCTCGGAGTCTACGAGCAGTACTTC. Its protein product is CASSQELGVYEQYF.

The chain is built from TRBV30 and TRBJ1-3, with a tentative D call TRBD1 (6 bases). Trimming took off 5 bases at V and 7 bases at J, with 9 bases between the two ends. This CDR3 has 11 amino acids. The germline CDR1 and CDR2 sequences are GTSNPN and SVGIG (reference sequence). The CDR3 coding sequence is TGTGCCTGGGATACAGGGAACACCATATATTTT. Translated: CAWDTGNTIYF.

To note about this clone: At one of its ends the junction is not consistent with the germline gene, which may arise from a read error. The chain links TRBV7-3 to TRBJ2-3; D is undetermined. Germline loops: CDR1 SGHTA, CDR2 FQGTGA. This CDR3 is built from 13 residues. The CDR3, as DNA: TGTGCCAGCAGCTTAACTAGCACAAATACGCAGTATTTT. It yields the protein CASSLTSTNTQYF.

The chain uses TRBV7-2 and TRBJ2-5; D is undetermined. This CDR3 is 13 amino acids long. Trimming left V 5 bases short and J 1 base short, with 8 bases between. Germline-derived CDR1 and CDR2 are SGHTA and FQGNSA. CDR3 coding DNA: TGTGCCAGCAGCAGCGTAATCCAAGAGACCCAGTACTTC. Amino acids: CASSSVIQETQYF.

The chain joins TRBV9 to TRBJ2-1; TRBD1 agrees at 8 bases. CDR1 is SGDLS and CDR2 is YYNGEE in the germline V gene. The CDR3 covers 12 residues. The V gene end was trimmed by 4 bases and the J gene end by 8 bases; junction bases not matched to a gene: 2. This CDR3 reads CASSKQGDEQFF. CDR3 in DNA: TGTGCCAGCAGCAAACAGGGGGATGAGCAGTTCTTC. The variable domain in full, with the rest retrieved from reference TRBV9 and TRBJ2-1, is DSGVTQTPKHLITATGQRVTLRCSPRSGDLSVYWYQQSLDQGLQFLIQYYNGEERAKGNILERFSAQQFPDLHSELNLSSLELGDSALYFCASSKQGDEQFFGPGTRLTVL.